This TCR beta chain is from a study of T cells in Graves' hyperthyroidism and ophthalmopathy. The CDR3 regions of TCR beta were amplified from RNA transcripts. The primer set for the first-round RT-PCR of the TCR CDR3 was HTBI. One entry per CDR3 protein results from TCRdb running MiXCR on the multiplex PCR reads. The sample lists some 490,000 distinct CDR3 sequences; around 16% were seen once. About this clonotype itself: Its cognate antigen is unknown.

Germline CDR1 MGHRA, CDR2 YSYEKL. V was clipped by 1 base and J by 6 bases; unmatched bases: 7. The CDR3 loop spans 15 amino acids. Each diagnosis was grounded in clinical symptoms, serum thyroxine and TRAb, thyroid ultrasound, and orbital computed tomography. Study-wide findings and caveats: Ophthalmopathy could be told apart from stable hyperthyroidism with a 13 V-J model. Most thyroid clonotypes that were expanded above 0.001 also turned up in blood.

The origin of this receptor is a woman under 40 with Graves' ophthalmopathy. Sequencing was performed on blood. The V gene is TRBV4-1, the J gene TRBJ2-7, with 9 bases that match TRBD2. In DNA form, the CDR3 reads TGCGCCAGCAGCCAAGGCGGGCTAGCGGGATCCGAGCAGTACTTC. Translated, it gives CASSQGGLAGSEQYF.